The TCR beta chain described here comes from a study of tumor and adjacent non-tumor tissue in lung cancer (dated by TCRdb to between 2017 and 2018). Describing the broader study: Of the cohort, 11 to 12 patients had adenocarcinoma, 2 had squamous cell carcinoma and 1 had small cell lung cancer. For each patient, one tumor sample and one normal lung sample were taken, giving under 35 paired specimens that underwent TCRbeta CDR3 sequencing. The study compared bulk TCRbeta repertoires from lung tumor tissue and matched distant non-tumor lung tissue of more than 12 lung cancer patients. Sequencing generated a total of 125,075,908 productive TCRbeta reads, averaging approximately 4 million reads per sample. Ages among the roughly 15 patients ranged from roughly 30 to 76 years, there were 10 or so men and 5 women, and disease was at TNM stage I to III.

Results and caveats for the whole study, not just this receptor: The sequencing platform is not named in the methods, and unique molecular identifiers are not mentioned. Only about 15 patients were in the cohort, and the authors stated that larger samples and more detailed clinical data are needed. In normal lung, the top 100 clones accounted for a significantly larger cumulative share of the repertoire than in tumor tissue. TCR diversity was significantly higher in younger patients, and greater tumor TCR diversity was associated with shorter overall survival and shorter disease-free survival. Tumor tissue showed significantly greater TCR diversity (inverse Simpson) than normal lung tissue (approximately 400 vs 170, P = 0.0075, Mann-Whitney U test). Peripheral blood was not sequenced, so blood TCRbeta repertoires in these lung cancer patients were not examined.

RNA was isolated from bulk unsorted tissue, and RNA quality was assessed with a NanoDrop ND-1000 and an Agilent 2100. Newly diagnosed lung cancer patients without prior chemotherapy who had been admitted for thoracic surgery in China between August and November 2014 were enrolled as donors. Patients who had received previous radiotherapy or chemotherapy, or who had another concurrent cancer, were excluded from the study. Pieces of surgical tissue measuring roughly 1-2.3 cm3 were kept in RNAlater solution and stored at -80 degrees C until use. Receptors were amplified or captured by multiplex PCR. Sequencing was performed on an Illumina HiSeq 2500. TCRbeta libraries were constructed through three rounds of nested PCR with primers (Table S4) according to protocols adapted from ARM-PCR. Before sequencing, PCR products in the 200-500 bp range were cut out of the gel and cleaned up using the QIAquick gel extraction kit. As for the original processing: Reads were cleaned with Trimmomatic, merged with FLASH into complete CDR3 sequences, and assigned to V(D)J germline segments with MiTCR. Clonal diversity was calculated as the inverse Simpson's index using VDJtools. Productive reads were defined as in-frame sequences without a premature stop codon. The raw public reads went through TCRdb reprocessing: fastp at Q25, MiXCR clone calling, in-frame beta chains kept. Rows are unified per CDR3 protein, each entry keeping the most common DNA and genes. These V and J calls rely on TCRdb rather than the paper's analysis. This sample gives 75,000 to 100,000 distinct CDR3 sequences in total; about 70% of them show up just once. The top ten hold approximately 20% of the sample.

CDR1 is given as SGHTA and CDR2 as FQGNSA, both from the germline V gene. Trimming removed 5 bases from V and 11 bases from J, leaving 14 bases between the germline ends. Inclusive of the bounding cysteine and phenylalanine, the CDR3 is 12 residues long. Just CDR3 DNA is preserved here, 36 bases in frame from base 1. This clonotype was seen more than once but under ten times. Its specific antigen is unknown. There are no base qualities to consult, and no much larger clone falls within one base. Sample: lung tumor tissue. The sequence was obtained from a man in his fifties or sixties with non-small cell lung cancer. The V gene is TRBV7-2 and the J gene is TRBJ2-3; 5 matching bases give a weak D call of TRBD2. The DNA sequence is given as TGTGCCAGCAGCGCCACTAGTATGTGGCAGTATTTT. This sequence encodes CASSATSMWQYF.